This T cell receptor beta chain was obtained from a study of OX40 agonist ivuxolimab in advanced cancers. The overall study: Those treated in dose escalation had hepatocellular carcinoma, melanoma, renal cell cancer or head and neck cancer. Partial responses were achieved by three patients, one with hepatocellular carcinoma and two with cutaneous melanoma. General study results and limits: Relative to CD4+, CD8+ T cells held more expanded clones on average.

Trimming left V 3 bases short and J 4 bases short, with 4 bases between. Germline CDR1 and CDR2: LNHDA and SQIVND (reference sequence). This CDR3 is built from 12 residues. Concerning this clone: Antigen specificity is unknown.

Profiled with immunoSEQ multiplex PCR; TCRdb holds only in-frame clones, not every one. The sample has around 90,000 clones, more than 85% seen once. The rearrangement links TRBV19 to TRBJ1-5; no clear D gene. The sequencing here drew on CD4+ or CD8+ T cells sorted from blood, taken in a trial of the OX40 agonist ivuxolimab. The origin of this receptor is an adult with an advanced solid tumor such as melanoma, head and neck, liver or kidney cancer. CDR3 in amino acids: CASSMRNQPQHF. As DNA, the CDR3 is TGTGCCAGTAGTATGAGGAATCAGCCCCAGCATTTT.